This T cell receptor beta chain came from a study of blood T cells in healthy people across ages. A J-beta primer mix and a sample-barcoded 5' primer were used in a second PCR of about 7 to 12 cycles. A single record per CDR3 protein comes from TCRdb applying MiXCR to the 5' RACE reads. The sample comprises 1.2 million to 1.5 million distinct CDR3 sequences, approximately 38% of which are singletons, and less than 8% rests with the top ten. The CDR3 is 13 residues long. V dropped 2 bases and J dropped 1 base, with 5 bases sitting between them. The rearrangement joins TRBV12-3 or TRBV12-4 to TRBJ2-5; D unresolved. The receptor was derived from a woman aged 18-30 years in good health. The specimen sequenced was blood. CDR3 sequence (DNA): TGTGCCAGCAGTTTACTAGTCCAAGAGACCCAGTACTTC. Encoded protein: CASSLLVQETQYF.